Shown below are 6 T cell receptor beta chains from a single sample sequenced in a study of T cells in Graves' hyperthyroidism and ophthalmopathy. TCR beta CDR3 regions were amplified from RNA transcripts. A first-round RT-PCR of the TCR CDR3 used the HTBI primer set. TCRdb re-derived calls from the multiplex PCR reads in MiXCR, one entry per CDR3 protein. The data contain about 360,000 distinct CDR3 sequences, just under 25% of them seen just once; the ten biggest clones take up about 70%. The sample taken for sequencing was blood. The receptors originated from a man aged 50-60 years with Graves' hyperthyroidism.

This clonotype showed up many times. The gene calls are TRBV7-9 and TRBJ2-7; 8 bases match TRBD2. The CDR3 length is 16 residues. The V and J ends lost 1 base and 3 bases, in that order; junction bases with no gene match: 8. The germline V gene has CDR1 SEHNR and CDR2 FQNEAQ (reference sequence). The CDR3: CASSLVLGRASYEQYF. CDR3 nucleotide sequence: TGTGCCAGCAGCTTAGTACTCGGGAGGGCGAGCTACGAGCAGTACTTC. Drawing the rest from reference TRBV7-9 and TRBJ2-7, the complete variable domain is DTGVSQNPRHKITKRGQNVTFRCDPISEHNRLYWYRQTLGQGPEFLTYFQNEAQLEKSRLLSDRFSAERPKGSFSTLEIQRTEQGDSAMYLCASSLVLGRASYEQYFGPGTRLTVT.

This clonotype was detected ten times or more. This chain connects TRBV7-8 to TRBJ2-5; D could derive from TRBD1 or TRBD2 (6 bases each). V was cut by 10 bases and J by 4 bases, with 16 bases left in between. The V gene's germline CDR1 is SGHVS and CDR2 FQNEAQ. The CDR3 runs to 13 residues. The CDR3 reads CAIIPWGAETQYF. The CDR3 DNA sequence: TGTGCCATCATTCCTTGGGGGGCAGAGACCCAGTACTTC.

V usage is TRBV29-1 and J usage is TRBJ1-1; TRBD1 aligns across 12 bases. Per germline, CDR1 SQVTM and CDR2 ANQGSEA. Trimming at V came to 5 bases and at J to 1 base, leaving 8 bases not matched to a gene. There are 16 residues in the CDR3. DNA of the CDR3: TGCAGCGTTCTCCGGGACAGGGGGCGACGGAACACTGAAGCTTTCTTT. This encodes CSVLRDRGRRNTEAFF.

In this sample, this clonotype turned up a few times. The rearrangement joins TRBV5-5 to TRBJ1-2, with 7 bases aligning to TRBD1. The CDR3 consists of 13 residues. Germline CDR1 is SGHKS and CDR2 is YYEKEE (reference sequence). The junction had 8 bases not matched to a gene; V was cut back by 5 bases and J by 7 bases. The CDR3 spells CASSSPGGGGYTF. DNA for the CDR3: TGTGCCAGCAGTTCTCCAGGGGGAGGTGGCTACACCTTC.

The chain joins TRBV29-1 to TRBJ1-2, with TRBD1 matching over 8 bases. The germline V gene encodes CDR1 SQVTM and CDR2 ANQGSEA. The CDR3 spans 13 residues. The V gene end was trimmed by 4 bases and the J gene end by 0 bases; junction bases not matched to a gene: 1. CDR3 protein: CSVGTGPNYGYTF. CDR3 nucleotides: TGCAGCGTTGGGACAGGGCCTAACTATGGCTACACCTTC.

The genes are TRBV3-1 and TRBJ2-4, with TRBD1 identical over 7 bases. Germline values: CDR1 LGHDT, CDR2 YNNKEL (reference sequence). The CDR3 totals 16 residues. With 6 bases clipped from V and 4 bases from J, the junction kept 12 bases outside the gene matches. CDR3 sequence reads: CASRPSGQDGKNIQYF. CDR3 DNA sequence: TGTGCCAGCAGGCCATCTGGACAGGATGGAAAAAACATTCAGTACTTC. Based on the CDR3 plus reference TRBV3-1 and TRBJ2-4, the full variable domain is DTAVSQTPKYLVTQMGNDKSIKCEQNLGHDTMYWYKQDSKKFLKIMFSYNNKELIINETVPNRFSPKSPDKAHLNLHINSLELGDSAVYFCASRPSGQDGKNIQYFGAGTRLSVL.